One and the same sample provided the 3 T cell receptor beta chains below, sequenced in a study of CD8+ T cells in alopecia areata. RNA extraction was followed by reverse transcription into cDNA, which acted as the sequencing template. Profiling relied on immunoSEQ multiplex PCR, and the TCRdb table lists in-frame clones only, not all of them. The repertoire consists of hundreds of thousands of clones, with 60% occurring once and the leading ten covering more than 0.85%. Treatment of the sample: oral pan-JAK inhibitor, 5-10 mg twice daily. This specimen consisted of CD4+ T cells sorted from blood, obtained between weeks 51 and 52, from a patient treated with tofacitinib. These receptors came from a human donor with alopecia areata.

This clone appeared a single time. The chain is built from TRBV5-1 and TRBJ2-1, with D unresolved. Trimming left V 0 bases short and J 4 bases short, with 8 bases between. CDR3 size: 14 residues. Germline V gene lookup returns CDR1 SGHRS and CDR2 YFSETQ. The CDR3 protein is CASSLEPAYNEQFF. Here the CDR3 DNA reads TGCGCCAGCAGCTTGGAGCCAGCTTACAATGAGCAGTTCTTC.

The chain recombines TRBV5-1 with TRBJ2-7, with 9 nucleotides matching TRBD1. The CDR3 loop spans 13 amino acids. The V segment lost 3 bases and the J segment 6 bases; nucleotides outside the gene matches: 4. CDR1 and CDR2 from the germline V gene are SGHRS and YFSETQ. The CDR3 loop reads CASSWGQGGEQYF. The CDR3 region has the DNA TGCGCCAGCAGCTGGGGACAGGGAGGCGAGCAGTACTTC.

DNA of the CDR3: TGCGCCAGCAGCATTGGGACTAGCGGGGAGGCTGAGCAGTTCTTC. Translation: CASSIGTSGEAEQFF. The chain combines TRBV5-1 with TRBJ2-1; 13 bases are shared with TRBD2. After removal of 4 bases from V and 9 bases from J, the junction contained 7 bases not matched to a gene. The CDR3 consists of 15 residues. Germline CDR1 reads SGHRS; CDR2 reads YFSETQ.